The T cell receptor (beta chain) under discussion was sequenced for a study of blood T cells in healthy people across ages. CDR3 size: 15 residues. Trimming pared 1 base from V and 2 bases from J, leaving 12 bases between. The germline V gene has CDR1 SGHKS and CDR2 YYEKEE (reference sequence). The authors ran a second PCR of about 6 to 11 cycles using a sample-barcoded 5' primer and a J-beta primer mix. TCRdb reprocessed the 5' RACE reads with MiXCR, giving one entry per CDR3 protein. The sample lists 750,000 to 850,000 distinct CDR3 sequences, 25% occurring once. These sequences were also reported in another study, on T cells of mothers and their children.

This sequence originates from a boy aged 5-17 years in good health. The chain couples TRBV5-5 to TRBJ1-2, with a weak D call TRBD1 (6 bases). The sequencing input was blood. CDR3 protein: CASSLHQGSNYGYTF. The CDR3 nucleotides read TGTGCCAGCAGCTTGCATCAGGGGTCCAACTATGGCTACACCTTC.